This entry features one T cell receptor beta chain sequence. The data originate from a study of T cells after yellow fever vaccination. Trimming stripped 6 bases from V and 8 bases from J, with 20 bases between. This CDR3 region has 16 residues. Germline CDR1 and CDR2: MNHEY and SVGAGI. TCRdb ran MiXCR on the 5' RACE reads and lists one entry per CDR3 protein. Of 120,000 or so distinct CDR3 sequences listed, more than 7.5% were seen once; the top ten hold roughly 40%. The V gene is TRBV6-5, the J gene TRBJ1-6; D gene unclear. The receptor was isolated from a man aged 18-30 years who received the YFV17D yellow fever vaccine. Sequenced material: CD8+ T cells sorted from PBMCs, taken on the day of the yellow fever booster vaccination. CDR3 region: CASRDPPGLFDSPLHF. CDR3 bases: TGTGCCAGCAGAGACCCTCCTGGATTATTCGATTCACCCCTCCACTTT.